This T cell receptor beta chain was identified in a study of T-cell memory formation after mild COVID-19 (dated by TCRdb to the early 2020s). Regarding the complete study: TCR sequence clusters from the two donors were found to be largely donor specific. The cohort was made up of two young adult volunteers, one female and one male, who were previously healthy. In a couple of donors, T-cell clones that expanded and contracted after mild COVID-19 were tracked by sequencing TCRalpha and TCRbeta repertoires over time. The study at large found these results: From day 15 to 85, contracting clones showed balanced CD4/CD8 phenotypes, whereas a second wave of clones that expanded from day 15 to 37 leaned towards CD4+. The second-wave clones that peaked on day 37 were not confirmed to be SARS-CoV-2 specific. The detection of some responding clones in pre-infection memory suggests that pre-existing cross-reactive memory T cells joined the SARS-CoV-2 response. Contracting CD4+ clones turned up mainly in the CM and EM memory subsets, whereas EMRA was where CD8+ clones were enriched. Only a couple of mild cases were covered in the study, and larger cohorts including severe cases with pre-infection samples were considered necessary.

The instrument given in TCRdb is Illumina NovaSeq 6000. cDNA libraries for TCRalpha and TCRbeta were prepared by 5'RACE using constant-segment primers, with sample barcodes and unique molecular identifiers added. Trizol reagent was used to extract RNA from every sample. The libraries were amplified in two PCR steps, and the second step added a second sample barcode and Illumina TruSeq adapters. Sequencing of libraries was performed on an Illumina NovaSeq with 2 x 150 bp paired-end reads. Concerning the study's data processing: With migec v1.2.7, reads were demultiplexed and then collapsed into UMI-guided consensus sequences. Using mixcr v2.1.11, UMI consensuses were aligned to TRA and TRB V and J templates and then assembled into clonotypes. A clonotype was counted as expanded or contracted only if both edgeR and NoisET called the change significant, with noise models trained on biological replicates. For edgeR calls, the cutoffs were a false discovery rate-adjusted p below 0.01 and a log2 fold-change threshold of 1. As an exploratory analysis of dynamics, max-normalized trajectories of the 1000 most abundant clonotypes were examined by PCA with hierarchical clustering. Separately sequenced CD4+ and CD8+ repertoires were used to assign the CD4 or CD8 phenotype of responding clones. TCRdb reanalyzed the raw reads on its own, using fastp at Q25 for trimming and MiXCR for clone calling, and kept in-frame beta chains. Each CDR3 protein appears once, grouped with its most common genes and DNA. The V and J calls, along with clone size, are taken from TCRdb and not from the paper's own processing. This sample gives roughly 300,000 distinct CDR3 sequences in total; 7.5% to 9.5% of them show up just once. The ten top clones hold about 22% of the sample.

Ficoll-Paque density gradient centrifugation was used to isolate PBMCs. This clonotype was detected ten times or more. No antigen is known for it. Per-base quality was not reported, and no clone a single base away is much larger than it. The CDR3 runs 15 amino acids, cysteine and phenylalanine included. The retained sequence is limited to the CDR3, 45 bases, with the frame set at the first base. Looking up the germline V gene yields CDR1 SGHAT and CDR2 FQNNGV. V ends up 5 bases short and J 9 bases short, with an unmatched junction base count of 9. The sequence derives from a man younger than 35 who had mild COVID-19 (a few samples of this study predate the infection). The sample titles of this study are shuffled in the database, so cell type and time point are left out; the donor was told from shared clones. What was sequenced was PBMCs or a T cell subset sorted from them (not recorded which). The chain couples TRBV11-2 to TRBJ2-4; 11 nucleotides in the junction match TRBD2. CDR3 region: CASSENSGGVGIQYF. The DNA is TGTGCCAGCAGCGAAAATAGCGGGGGGGTCGGCATTCAGTACTTC.